This T cell receptor beta chain was obtained from a study of CD8+ T cells in alopecia areata. About the study: Those patients who were treated received oral tofacitinib, which was given at 5 to 10 mg twice daily for moderate-to-severe alopecia areata.

Extracted from the samples, RNA was reverse transcribed into cDNA to serve as the sequencing template. Method: immunoSEQ multiplex PCR; TCRdb's copy keeps in-frame clones and lacks some. The sample contains 120,000 to 150,000 clones, around 82% of which appear only once. This clone occurred once. The treatment is: oral pan-JAK inhibitor, 5-10 mg twice daily. The CDR3 loop spans 12 amino acids. Trimming pared 1 base from V and 11 bases from J, leaving 11 bases between. Germline V gene sequence: CDR1 SEHNR, CDR2 FQNEAQ (reference sequence). The sample consisted of CD8+ T cells sorted from blood, taken at week 4, from a patient treated with tofacitinib. The sequence came from a human donor with alopecia areata. The V gene is TRBV7-9, the J gene TRBJ1-1; no firm D call. As DNA, the CDR3 is TGTGCCAGCAGCTTAGACCGTGACGGGGCTTTCTTT. Its protein product is CASSLDRDGAFF.